A selection of T cell receptor beta chains follows, all from one sample in a study of blood T cells in healthy people across ages. TCRdb recomputed calls from the 5' RACE reads with MiXCR, one row per CDR3 protein. The repertoire holds 780,000 or so distinct CDR3 sequences, roughly 25% seen once, with more than 3% in the top ten. These same records also appear under a second study, on T cells of mothers and their children.

Sequenced sample: blood. The receptors stem from a boy between 10 and 17 years old in good health. Both conserved end residues are part of each CDR3. The order of the fields is clone size, V gene, D gene, J gene, CDR3 protein, CDR3 DNA. D genes are given only for firm matches. Clone size is stated in some rows and not others, as once, few, many or a class when expanded.

>NA|TRBV3-1|NA|TRBJ1-4
CASSPGRGTTNEKLFF
TGTGCCAGCAGCCCCGGGAGGGGGACAACTAATGAAAAACTGTTTTTT
>NA|TRBV11-3|NA|TRBJ2-2
CASSLDGGHTGELFF
TGTGCCAGCAGCTTAGATGGGGGGCACACCGGGGAGCTGTTTTTT
>few|TRBV6-2/TRBV6-3|NA|TRBJ2-5
CASTPEGTYIETQYF
TGTGCCAGCACCCCAGAGGGGACATACATCGAGACCCAGTACTTC
>few|TRBV20-1|TRBD2|TRBJ2-7
CSQKNALAGGDEQYF
TGCAGTCAAAAGAACGCGCTAGCGGGAGGGGACGAGCAGTACTTC
>few|TRBV5-1|NA|TRBJ1-4
CASSLAGQGGGKLFF
TGCGCCAGCAGCTTGGCGGGCCAGGGAGGGGGAAAACTGTTTTTT
>few|TRBV24-1|TRBD1|TRBJ2-1
CATSHTGGTIYNEQFF
TGTGCCACCAGTCATACAGGGGGGACGATCTACAATGAGCAGTTCTTC
>NA|TRBV27|NA|TRBJ2-3
CASKGGTDTQYF
TGTGCCAGCAAAGGGGGCACAGATACGCAGTATTTT
>NA|TRBV6-1|NA|TRBJ1-1
CASCEPRGTEAFF
TGTGCCAGCTGTGAGCCCAGAGGGACTGAAGCTTTCTTT
>once|TRBV20-1|NA|TRBJ2-3
CSANGGTSTDTQYF
TGCAGTGCTAATGGTGGGACGAGCACAGATACGCAGTATTTT
>few|TRBV5-1|NA|TRBJ1-1
CASSPTPIGRDTEAFF
TGCGCCAGCAGCCCAACACCGATCGGACGGGACACTGAAGCTTTCTTT
>many|TRBV6-2/TRBV6-3|TRBD2|TRBJ2-1
CASSSGTSVYNEQFF
TGTGCCAGCAGTTCCGGGACTAGCGTTTACAATGAGCAGTTCTTC
>NA|TRBV28|NA|TRBJ2-7
CASSPVIGAYEQYF
TGTGCCAGCAGCCCGGTGATAGGAGCCTACGAGCAGTACTTC
>few|TRBV4-1|NA|TRBJ2-2
CASSQDGNRASSNTGELFF
TGCGCCAGCAGCCAAGATGGTAACAGGGCCAGTTCGAACACCGGGGAGCTGTTTTTT